The rows below give T cell receptor beta chains drawn from one sample of a study of cytomegalovirus exposure and HLA in healthy donors. TCRdb's copy holds only in-frame clones and misses some; the assay was immunoSEQ multiplex PCR. The sample lists approximately 140,000 clones, 65% to 85% occurring once. Sequenced sample: PBMCs. The receptors shown here come from a woman aged 40 to 55 in good health and CMV-seropositive. Each CDR3 is given with its conserved first and last residue.

J gene	V gene	CDR3 protein
TRBJ2-2	TRBV5-1	CASSPDRVNTGELFF
TRBJ1-2	TRBV11-2	CASSFDRGGYTF
TRBJ2-7	TRBV2	CASSEGPTGTSGGYLSYEQYF
TRBJ2-5	TRBV7-3	CASSLGPGETQYF
TRBJ1-4	TRBV12-5	CASGLGSTGQNEKLFF
TRBJ1-2	TRBV5-6	CASSPQGPLKGYTF
TRBJ1-5	TRBV5-1	CASSLGTDNQPQHF
TRBJ2-5	TRBV19	CASSGSGQSTQYF
TRBJ2-5	TRBV2	CASRRGITIQETQYF
TRBJ1-1	TRBV9	CASSVAPQTDEAFF
TRBJ2-7	TRBV13	CASRDRGGEQYF
TRBJ1-1	TRBV6-4	CAILDSTMNTEAFF
TRBJ2-3	TRBV2	CASRTSGGVYTDTQYF
TRBJ1-3	TRBV4-2	CASSQDARGSGNTIYF
TRBJ1-1	TRBV9	CASSVEWTDTEAFF
TRBJ2-3	TRBV5-6	CASQTSGGTDTQYF
TRBJ2-7	TRBV19	CANRRPGYEQYF
TRBJ1-2	TRBV6-5	CASSLGGYGYTF
TRBJ2-5	TRBV7-2	CASSLGLAGGWMETQYF
TRBJ1-6	TRBV19	CASSIGEVNSPLHF
TRBJ2-5	TRBV7-6	CASSLGTGQRGPLRETQYF
TRBJ2-7	TRBV6-6	CASSRGTGEYEQYF
TRBJ1-2	TRBV2	CASSPPGQARSHGYTF
TRBJ2-1	TRBV2	CASNPGQGGDEQFF
TRBJ2-2	TRBV11-2	CASSPLSLKRGAGTGELFF
TRBJ1-2	TRBV18	CASSFGTGYYGYTF
TRBJ2-3	TRBV6-1	CASSGFLAGGLPSSTDTQYF
TRBJ1-5	TRBV6-6	CASSLTGDRVDQPQHF
TRBJ2-1	TRBV5-6	CASRRGSEQFF
TRBJ2-3	TRBV7-9	CSSSPRGGRTDTQYF
TRBJ2-7	TRBV7-9	CASSLVAVSYEQYF
TRBJ1-5	TRBV19	CASSLEGDRARHQPQHF
TRBJ1-3	TRBV10-3	CAIRAQASSGNTIYF
TRBJ1-5	TRBV6-5	CASRSRAGQPQHF
TRBJ2-2	TRBV6-5	CASSPGGRGTGELFF
TRBJ1-4	TRBV6-1	CASSEGMGQGNEKLFF
TRBJ2-5	TRBV16	CASSPTTGGMETQYF
TRBJ2-5	TRBV2	CASSVDRAGTQYF
TRBJ2-7	TRBV13	CASSLGGTGRYEQYF
TRBJ2-3	TRBV5-1	CASSSSGGRVDTQYF
TRBJ1-1	TRBV7-2	CASSAGTGRYTEAFF
TRBJ1-3	TRBV9	CASTTGGGGNTIYF
TRBJ1-2	TRBV27	CASSSPDRRYGYTF
TRBJ1-2	TRBV28	CASGQTYGYTF
TRBJ2-3	TRBV7-6	CASRGRGGTDTQYF
TRBJ1-5	TRBV4-2	CASSQDGGGGISNQPQHF
TRBJ1-1	TRBV7-9	CASSRQATEAFF
TRBJ2-2	TRBV2	CASKEQGGTGELFF
TRBJ2-7	TRBV28	CASSLSSSYEQYF
TRBJ2-5	TRBV7-2	CASSTRQGWETQYF
TRBJ1-2	TRBV5-6	CASSPRTGNYGYTF
TRBJ2-7	TRBV27	CASSLAGGRGFYEQYF
TRBJ2-7	TRBV2	CASRRELGSYEQYF
TRBJ2-3	TRBV18	CASSRDRLSTDTQYF
TRBJ2-7	TRBV10-3	CAISEPGTGTCEQYF